A selection of T cell receptor beta chains follows, all from one sample in a study of blood T cells in healthy people across ages. Via MiXCR, TCRdb re-called the 5' RACE reads, giving one row per CDR3 protein. The sample gives around 1,500,000 distinct CDR3 sequences, roughly 30% of which show up once; 6.5% to 8.5% is in the top ten. The sequenced material came from blood. The receptor source for this set is a woman in her twenties or thirties in good health. Both conserved end residues are part of each CDR3. The D gene is left open where the match is weak. Some rows have no size entry. The others give once, few or many, or a class for an expanded clone.

J gene	D gene	clone size	V gene	CDR3 DNA	CDR3 protein
TRBJ2-1	NA	NA	TRBV9	TGTGCCAGCAGCGTAGCCGGGGGGCAAGAGACCCAGTTCTTC	CASSVAGGQETQFF
TRBJ1-5	NA	few	TRBV9	TGTGCCAGCAGCGTAGGACACGGGACTCAGCCCCAGCATTTT	CASSVGHGTQPQHF
TRBJ2-3	TRBD1	NA	TRBV2	TGTGCCAGCAGGTCGCCGACAGGGGGGAGCACAGATACGCAGTATTTT	CASRSPTGGSTDTQYF
TRBJ1-2	TRBD1	NA	TRBV28	TGTGCCAGCAGCCGGGGCCGGGACAGGCCCTACTATGGCTACACCTTC	CASSRGRDRPYYGYTF
TRBJ2-1	TRBD2	NA	TRBV7-2	TGTGCCAGCAGCCACGAGACTAGCAAAAGCAATGAGCAGTTCTTC	CASSHETSKSNEQFF
TRBJ2-3	NA	NA	TRBV6-2/TRBV6-3	TGTGCCAGCAGTTACTCGTATTGGAGCACAGATACGCAGTATTTT	CASSYSYWSTDTQYF
TRBJ1-5	NA	few	TRBV12-3/TRBV12-4	TGTGCCAGCAGTCGACACCAGCGGGGCAATCAGCCCCAGCATTTT	CASSRHQRGNQPQHF
TRBJ2-7	TRBD2	many	TRBV28	TGTGCCAGCAGTTCCTACGGGGGTAGAGCGGGGATCCTCTACGAGCAGTACTTC	CASSSYGGRAGILYEQYF
TRBJ2-3	TRBD2	NA	TRBV14	TGTGCCAGCAGCCCCGGACTAGCGGGAGGGCCAACGAATACGCAGTATTTT	CASSPGLAGGPTNTQYF
TRBJ1-2	TRBD1	NA	TRBV12-3/TRBV12-4	TGTGCCAGCAGTAAAGACAGGGTGATGGATGGCTACACCTTC	CASSKDRVMDGYTF
TRBJ2-4	TRBD2	NA	TRBV2	TGTGCCAGCGCGAGGGGCCTAGCGGGGGGAAACATTCAGTACTTC	CASARGLAGGNIQYF
TRBJ1-1	NA	NA	TRBV11-2	TGTGCCAGCAGCTTAGGTAGGCAGACTGAAGCTTTCTTT	CASSLGRQTEAFF
TRBJ1-2	NA	few	TRBV28	TGTGCCAGCAGTTTTGGGATCGGGGCTGACTATGGCTACACCTTC	CASSFGIGADYGYTF
TRBJ2-3	NA	NA	TRBV10-3	TGTGCCATCAGTGACCCGGTGCGGCCGGATACGCAGTATTTT	CAISDPVRPDTQYF
TRBJ1-2	NA	NA	TRBV7-9	TGTGCCAGCAGGGAATGGGCTAACTATGGCTACACCTTC	CASREWANYGYTF
TRBJ2-5	NA	few	TRBV7-9	TGTGCCAGCCGACAGGGAGCGCGCGGGGGCCAAGAGACCCAGTACTTC	CASRQGARGGQETQYF
TRBJ1-1	NA	few	TRBV5-6	TGTGCCAGCAGCTTGAATAAGGGTTTGAACACTGAAGCTTTCTTT	CASSLNKGLNTEAFF
TRBJ1-5	TRBD1	NA	TRBV12-3/TRBV12-4	TGTGCCTGCAGGGGACAGGGGATAGGCAATCAGCCCCAGCATTTT	CACRGQGIGNQPQHF
TRBJ1-1	NA	NA	TRBV6-2/TRBV6-3	TGTGCCAGCAGCCACGGGACTGAAGCTTTCTTT	CASSHGTEAFF
TRBJ2-7	TRBD2	few	TRBV7-9	TGTGCCAGCAGCTTGGGTAGCGGGAGTGTCTCCTACGAGCAGTACTTC	CASSLGSGSVSYEQYF
TRBJ2-7	NA	NA	TRBV20-1	TGCAGTGCTAGGTCCCAATCTACCACCTACGAGCAGTACTTC	CSARSQSTTYEQYF
TRBJ2-7	NA	many	TRBV10-3	TGTGCCATCAGTGAGCTTATGACGGGCTCCAGCTCCTACGAGCAGTACTTC	CAISELMTGSSSYEQYF
TRBJ2-2	TRBD2	NA	TRBV7-7	TGTGCCAGCAGTCAGACTAGCGGGAGTGCCGGGGAGCTGTTTTTT	CASSQTSGSAGELFF
TRBJ2-5	TRBD2	NA	TRBV12-3/TRBV12-4	TGTACCAGCAGTTGGAGCGGGGGGAGGTCGAAGACCCAGTACTTC	CTSSWSGGRSKTQYF
TRBJ2-3	NA	NA	TRBV12-3/TRBV12-4	TGTGCCAGCAGTATGACAGGGAGGACAGATACGCAGTATTTT	CASSMTGRTDTQYF
TRBJ2-1	NA	many	TRBV25-1	TGTGCCAGCAGTGAAAGTACTTGGGAGCAGTTCTTC	CASSESTWEQFF
TRBJ1-1	NA	few	TRBV28	TGTGCCAGCACCTCGTTCACTGAAGCTTTCTTT	CASTSFTEAFF
TRBJ2-7	TRBD2	many	TRBV18	TGTGCCAGCTCACCTAGAACTAGCGGTGCCTACGAGCAGTACTTC	CASSPRTSGAYEQYF